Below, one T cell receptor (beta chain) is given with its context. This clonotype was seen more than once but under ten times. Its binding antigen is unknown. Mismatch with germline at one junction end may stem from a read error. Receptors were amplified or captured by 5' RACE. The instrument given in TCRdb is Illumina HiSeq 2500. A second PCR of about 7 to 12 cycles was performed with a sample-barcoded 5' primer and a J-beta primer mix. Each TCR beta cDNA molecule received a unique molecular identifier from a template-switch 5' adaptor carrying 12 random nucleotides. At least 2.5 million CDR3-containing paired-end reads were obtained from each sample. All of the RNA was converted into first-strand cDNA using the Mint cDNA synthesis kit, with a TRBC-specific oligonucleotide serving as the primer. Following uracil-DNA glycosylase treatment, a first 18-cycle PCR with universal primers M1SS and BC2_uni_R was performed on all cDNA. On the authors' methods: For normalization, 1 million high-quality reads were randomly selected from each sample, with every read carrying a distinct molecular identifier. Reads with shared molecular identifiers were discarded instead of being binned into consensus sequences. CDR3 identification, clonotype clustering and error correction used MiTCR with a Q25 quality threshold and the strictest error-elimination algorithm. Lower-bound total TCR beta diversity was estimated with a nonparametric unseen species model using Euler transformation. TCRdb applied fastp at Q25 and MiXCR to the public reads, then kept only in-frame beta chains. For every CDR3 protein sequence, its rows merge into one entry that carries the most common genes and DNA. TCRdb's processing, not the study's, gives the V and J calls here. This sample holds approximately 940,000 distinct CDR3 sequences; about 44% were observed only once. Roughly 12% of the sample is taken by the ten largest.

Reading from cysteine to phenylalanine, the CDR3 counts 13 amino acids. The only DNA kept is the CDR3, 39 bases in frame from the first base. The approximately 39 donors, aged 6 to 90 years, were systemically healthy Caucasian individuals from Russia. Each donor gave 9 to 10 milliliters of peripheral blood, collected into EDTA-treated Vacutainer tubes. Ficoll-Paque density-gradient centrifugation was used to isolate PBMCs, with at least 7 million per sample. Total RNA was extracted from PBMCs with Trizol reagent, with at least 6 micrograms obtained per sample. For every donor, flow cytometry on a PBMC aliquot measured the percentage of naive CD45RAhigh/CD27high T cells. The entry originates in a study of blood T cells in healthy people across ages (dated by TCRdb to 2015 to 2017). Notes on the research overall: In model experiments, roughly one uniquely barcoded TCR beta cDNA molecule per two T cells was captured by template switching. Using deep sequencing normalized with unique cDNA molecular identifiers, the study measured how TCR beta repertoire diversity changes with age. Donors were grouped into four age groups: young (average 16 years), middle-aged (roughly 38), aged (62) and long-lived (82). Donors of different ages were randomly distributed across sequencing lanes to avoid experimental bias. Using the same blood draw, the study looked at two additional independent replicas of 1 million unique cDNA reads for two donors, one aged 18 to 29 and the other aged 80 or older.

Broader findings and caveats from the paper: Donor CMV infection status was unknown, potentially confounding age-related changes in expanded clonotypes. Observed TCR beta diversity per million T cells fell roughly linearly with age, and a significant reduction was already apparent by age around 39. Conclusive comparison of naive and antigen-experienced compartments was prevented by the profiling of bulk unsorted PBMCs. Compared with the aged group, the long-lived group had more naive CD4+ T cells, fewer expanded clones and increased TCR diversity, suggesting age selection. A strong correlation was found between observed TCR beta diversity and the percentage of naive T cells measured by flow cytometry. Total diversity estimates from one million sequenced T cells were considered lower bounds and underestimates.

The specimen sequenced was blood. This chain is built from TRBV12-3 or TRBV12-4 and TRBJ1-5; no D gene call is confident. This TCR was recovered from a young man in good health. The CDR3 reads CASTLGFNQPQHF. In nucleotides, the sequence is TGCGCCAGCACCCTGGGCTTCAATCAGCCCCAGCATTTT.